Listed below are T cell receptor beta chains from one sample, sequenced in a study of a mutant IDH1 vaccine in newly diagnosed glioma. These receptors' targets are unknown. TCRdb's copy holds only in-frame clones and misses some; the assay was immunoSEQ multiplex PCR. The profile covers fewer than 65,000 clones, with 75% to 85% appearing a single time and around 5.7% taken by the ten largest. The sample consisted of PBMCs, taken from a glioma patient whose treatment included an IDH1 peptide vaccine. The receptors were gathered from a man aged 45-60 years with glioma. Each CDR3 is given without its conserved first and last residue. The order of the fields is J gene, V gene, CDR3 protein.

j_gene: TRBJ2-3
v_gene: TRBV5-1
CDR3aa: ASSSRGDTQY

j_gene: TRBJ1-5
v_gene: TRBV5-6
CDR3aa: ASSKQGSQPQH

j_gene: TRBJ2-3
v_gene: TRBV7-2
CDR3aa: ASRPRLGDTPDTQY

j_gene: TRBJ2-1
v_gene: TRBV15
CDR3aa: ATGAASYNEQF

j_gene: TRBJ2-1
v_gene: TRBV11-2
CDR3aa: ASSVTSGRSDEQF

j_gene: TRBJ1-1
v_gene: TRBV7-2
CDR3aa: ASSLGDRRNTEAF

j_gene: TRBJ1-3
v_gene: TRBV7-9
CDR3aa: ASSSNRLGGNTIY

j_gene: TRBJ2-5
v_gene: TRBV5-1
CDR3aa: ASSLVGGGETQY

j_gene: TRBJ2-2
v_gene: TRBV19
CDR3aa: ASRGQGSTGELF

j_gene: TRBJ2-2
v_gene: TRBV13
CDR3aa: ASSLPGENTGELF

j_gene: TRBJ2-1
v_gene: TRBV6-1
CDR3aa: ASSPGPWDEQF

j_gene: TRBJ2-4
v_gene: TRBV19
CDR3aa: ASKGGGLIQY

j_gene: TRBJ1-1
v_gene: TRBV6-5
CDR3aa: ASTRGGANTEAF

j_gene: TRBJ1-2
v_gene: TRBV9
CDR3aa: ASSAAFPGANYGYT

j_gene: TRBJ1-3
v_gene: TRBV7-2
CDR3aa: ASSLDRGDTIY

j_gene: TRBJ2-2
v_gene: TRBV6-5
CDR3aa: ASSYGRNTGELF

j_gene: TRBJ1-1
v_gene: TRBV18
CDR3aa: ASSPEMGNTEAF

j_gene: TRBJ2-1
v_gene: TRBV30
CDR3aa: AWSFPVTSGGINEQF

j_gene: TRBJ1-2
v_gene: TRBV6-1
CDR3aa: ASSVGHGYT

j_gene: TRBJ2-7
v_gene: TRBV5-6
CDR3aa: ASSSLSVPYEQY

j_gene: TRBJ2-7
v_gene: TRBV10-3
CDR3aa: AITGQGVSEQY

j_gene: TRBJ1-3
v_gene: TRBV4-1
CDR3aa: ASSPGTATGNTIY

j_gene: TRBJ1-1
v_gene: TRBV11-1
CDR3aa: ASSLGSLGGIEAF

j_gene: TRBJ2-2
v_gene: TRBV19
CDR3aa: ASSRTPDTTGELF

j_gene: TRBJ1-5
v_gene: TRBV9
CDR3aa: ASSPSGGQPQH

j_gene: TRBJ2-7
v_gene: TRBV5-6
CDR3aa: ASSLTGQVYEQY

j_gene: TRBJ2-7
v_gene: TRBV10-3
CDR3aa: AISEPGQGEGEQY

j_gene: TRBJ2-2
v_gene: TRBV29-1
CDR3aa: SVGARDGELF

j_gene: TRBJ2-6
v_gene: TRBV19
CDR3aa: ASSARRANVLT

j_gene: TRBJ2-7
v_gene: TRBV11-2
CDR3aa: ASSPGPAFSEQY

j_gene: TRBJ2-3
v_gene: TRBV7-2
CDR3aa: ASSLAGGGGGADTQY

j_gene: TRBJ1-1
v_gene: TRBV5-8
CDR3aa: ASSLDGVRMNTEAF

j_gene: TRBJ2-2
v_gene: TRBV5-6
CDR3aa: ASSLAGNTGELF

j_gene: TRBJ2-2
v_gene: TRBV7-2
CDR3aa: ASSSITGELF

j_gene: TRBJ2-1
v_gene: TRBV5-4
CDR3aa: ASNRETDAYNEQF

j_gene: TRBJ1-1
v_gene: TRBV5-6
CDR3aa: ASSPGTGLMNTEAF

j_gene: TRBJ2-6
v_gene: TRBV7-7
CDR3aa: ASSLGGQGWDSGANVLT

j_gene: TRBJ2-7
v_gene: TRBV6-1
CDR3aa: ASSVGQGSVYEQY

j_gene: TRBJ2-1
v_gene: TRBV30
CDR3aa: AWSAAAEIEQF

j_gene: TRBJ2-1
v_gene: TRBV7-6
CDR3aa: ASSSDPSRSYNEQF

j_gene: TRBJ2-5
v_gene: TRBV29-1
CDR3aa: SVESRGGETQY

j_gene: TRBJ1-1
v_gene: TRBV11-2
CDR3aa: ASSLETGMNTEAF

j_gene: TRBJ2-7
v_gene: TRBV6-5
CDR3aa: ASSYSSTGSDEQY

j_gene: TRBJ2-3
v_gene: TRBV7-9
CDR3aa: ASSPPLRTDTQY

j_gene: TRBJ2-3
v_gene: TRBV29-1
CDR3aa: SHRENTDTQY

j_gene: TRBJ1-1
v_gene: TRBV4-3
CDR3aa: ASSQDYKGSMDTEAF

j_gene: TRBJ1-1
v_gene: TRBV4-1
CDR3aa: ASRTEAF

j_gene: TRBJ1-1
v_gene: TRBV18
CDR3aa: ASSPGGSGIETEAF

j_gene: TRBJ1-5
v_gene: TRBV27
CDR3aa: ASSSLNQPQH

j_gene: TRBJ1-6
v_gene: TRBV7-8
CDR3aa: ASSLPGQGNSPLH

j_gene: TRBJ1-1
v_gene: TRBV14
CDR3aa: ASSQGFSGTEAF

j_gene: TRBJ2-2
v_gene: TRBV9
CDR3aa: ASSVGVGSGELF

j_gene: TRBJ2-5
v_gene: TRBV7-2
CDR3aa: ASSPSDGRKTQY